What follows are 22 T cell receptor beta chains derived from one specimen sequenced in a study of Ad26.COV2.S vaccination and SARS-CoV-2 variants. The table came from immunoSEQ multiplex PCR; TCRdb's copy has only in-frame clones and leaves some out. The table has under 550,000 clones, about nine tenths seen once. Treatment denoted: around 19 received Ad26.COV2.S at low or high dose, single or two shots; about 5 received placebo; per-sample allocation not given. Day 63 following the first vaccine or placebo injection was when the samples were taken. Source: peripheral blood, taken in a trial of Ad26.COV2.S vaccine versus placebo. These receptors were collected from a person between 18 and 60 years old who received the Ad26.COV2.S COVID-19 vaccine or a placebo.

The chain joins TRBV18 to TRBJ1-4, with a weak D call TRBD1 (6 bases). V gave up 5 bases and J gave up 8 bases, with 18 bases separating them. The CDR3 length is 15 residues. CDR1 and CDR2 from the germline V gene are KGHSH and LQKENI. The DNA of the CDR3 is TGTGCCAGCTCATCCCGACAGGTTGTTGGAGAAAAACTGTTTTTT. The encoded protein is CASSSRQVVGEKLFF.

V usage is TRBV7-9 and J usage is TRBJ2-7; 11 bases fit TRBD2. Per the germline V gene, CDR1 is SEHNR and CDR2 is FQNEAQ (reference sequence). CDR3 length equals 17 residues. Unmatched junction bases numbered 21, after V lost 10 bases and J lost 7 bases. For the CDR3, the DNA is TGTGCCACGCGGACTAGCGGGCCCCGGGGAGGAGGGTTGGAGCAGTACTTC. Protein: CATRTSGPRGGGLEQYF.

V and J are TRBV5-1 and TRBJ1-1; TRBD1 aligns across 7 bases. V shed 4 bases, J shed 8 bases, and the junction held 2 bases outside the gene matches. CDR1 SGHRS and CDR2 YFSETQ come from the germline V gene. This CDR3 comprises 11 residues. DNA of the CDR3: TGCGCCAGCAGCCAGACAGGGGAAGCTTTCTTT. As protein: CASSQTGEAFF.

This chain uses TRBV24-1 with TRBJ1-2; D unresolved. V was trimmed by 4 bases and J by 4 bases, leaving 12 bases between them. Germline CDR1 reads KGHDR; CDR2 reads SFDVKD. The CDR3 totals 14 residues. CDR3 region: CATSDRGERYGYTF. In DNA, the CDR3 is TGTGCCACCAGTGACCGGGGAGAGCGCTATGGCTACACCTTC.

The V and J genes are TRBV5-6 and TRBJ2-7; tentative D call: TRBD2 (7 bases). The CDR3 consists of 15 residues. The germline V and J ends were trimmed by 4 bases and 2 bases, with 16 bases remaining between them. From germline, CDR1 is SGHDT and CDR2 YYEEEE. The DNA of the CDR3 is TGTGCCAGCAGCCCGGGGGCGGGAGCGCCCTACGAGCAGTACTTC. As protein: CASSPGAGAPYEQYF.

This clone has just a few counts. The V call is TRBV7-2, the J call TRBJ1-1, with 7 bases fitting TRBD1. From germline, CDR1 is SGHTA and CDR2 FQGNSA. The CDR3 totals 13 residues. J lost 5 bases, V lost 4 bases, and 4 bases had no gene match. Written as DNA, the CDR3 is TGTGCCAGCAGCTCCCAACAGGGGACTGAAGCTTTCTTT. As protein: CASSSQQGTEAFF.

The chain combines TRBV6-5 with TRBJ2-7; no clear D. Deletions cut 5 bases from V and 2 bases from J, with 10 bases between. Germline lookup yields CDR1 MNHEY and CDR2 SVGAGI. The CDR3 is made up of 13 amino acids. CDR3 DNA: TGTGCCAGCAGTAGTAGTTCCCCCTACGAGCAGTACTTC. This sequence encodes CASSSSSPYEQYF.

V usage is TRBV11-2 and J usage is TRBJ1-1, with 8 bases aligning to TRBD1. The V segment lost 5 bases and the J segment 1 base; nucleotides outside the gene matches: 6. This CDR3 has 15 amino acids. CDR1 and CDR2 (germline): SGHAT, FQNNGV. The CDR3 nucleotides read TGTGCCAGCAGCGATTTTACAGGGGGGAACACTGAAGCTTTCTTT. Its translation: CASSDFTGGNTEAFF. Complete variable domain (other parts from reference TRBV11-2 and TRBJ1-1): EAGVAQSPRYKIIEKRQSVAFWCNPISGHATLYWYQQILGQGPKLLIQFQNNGVVDDSQLPKDRFSAERLKGVDSTLKIQPAKLEDSAVYLCASSDFTGGNTEAFFGQGTRLTVV.

The V and J genes are TRBV5-1 and TRBJ2-2, with 9 positions matching TRBD2. The J segment lost 5 bases and the V segment lost 3 bases, leaving 14 bases of the junction unmatched. The CDR3 loop spans 18 amino acids. The germline CDR1 and CDR2 sequences are SGHRS and YFSETQ. The CDR3 region has the DNA TGCGCCAGCAGCTGGAACCCCAGAGCGGGAGGACGGACCGGGGAGCTGTTTTTT. Amino acid sequence: CASSWNPRAGGRTGELFF.

The J gene is TRBJ2-1, the V gene TRBV27; the match to TRBD2 covers 15 bases. Per the germline V gene, CDR1 is MNHEY and CDR2 is SMNVEV (reference sequence). Trimming took 5 bases from V and 7 from J; bases not matched to a gene: 18. This CDR3 is built from 20 residues. The CDR3 sequence: CASSPPLGLAGGKISNEQFF. The CDR3 coding sequence is TGTGCCAGCAGTCCTCCGTTGGGACTAGCGGGAGGAAAGATAAGTAATGAGCAGTTCTTC.

The chain has TRBV4-1 and TRBJ2-2, with 13 bases fitting TRBD2. This CDR3 spans 16 amino acids. With V trimmed by 6 bases and J by 5 bases, 6 bases remained unmatched. Germline V gene sequence: CDR1 MGHRA, CDR2 YSYEKL. The CDR3 DNA reads TGCGCCAGCAGACCCGGACTAGCGGGAGTAACCGGGGAGCTGTTTTTT. This codes for CASRPGLAGVTGELFF.

V gene TRBV9 combines with J gene TRBJ2-2, with D tentatively TRBD1 (6 bases). With 2 bases removed from V and 3 bases from J, the gap between germline ends came to 8 bases. This CDR3 has 14 amino acids. From germline, CDR1 is SGDLS and CDR2 YYNGEE. CDR3 bases: TGTGCCAGCAGCGTTTGGGGGCACACCGGGGAGCTGTTTTTT. It yields the protein CASSVWGHTGELFF. Combining the CDR3 with reference TRBV9 and TRBJ2-2 gives the whole variable domain DSGVTQTPKHLITATGQRVTLRCSPRSGDLSVYWYQQSLDQGLQFLIQYYNGEERAKGNILERFSAQQFPDLHSELNLSSLELGDSALYFCASSVWGHTGELFFGEGSRLTVL.

This rearrangement joins TRBV30 to TRBJ1-1; possibly TRBD1 for D (6 bases). Trimming cost V 4 bases and J 10 bases, with 25 bases left between them. This CDR3 region has 15 residues. Germline-derived CDR1 and CDR2 are GTSNPN and SVGIG (reference sequence). CDR3 protein: CAWTGTLKLGNVAFF. The CDR3 DNA reads TGTGCCTGGACCGGGACACTAAAGCTCGGCAACGTAGCTTTCTTT. Full variable domain (remainder filled in from reference TRBV30 and TRBJ1-1): SQTIHQWPATLVQPVGSPLSLECTVEGTSNPNLYWYRQAAGRGLQLLFYSVGIGQISSEVPQNLSASRPQDRQFILSSKKLLLSDSGFYLCAWTGTLKLGNVAFFGQGTRLTVV.

V gene TRBV25-1 combines with J gene TRBJ1-2, with D unresolved. Germline assignment: CDR1 MGHDK and CDR2 SYGVNS. This CDR3 contains 13 residues. The CDR3 DNA reads as TGTGCGTACCTTAATGAGAATAACTATGGCTACACCTTC. Translation: CAYLNENNYGYTF.

CDR3 sequence (DNA): TGTGCCAGTTGTGAGTGGAATGAGCAGTTCTTC. Translating it yields CASCEWNEQFF. The V gene is TRBV6-5, the J gene TRBJ2-1; D uncertain. Germline V CDR1 and CDR2: MNHEY, SVGAGI. Trimming removed 9 bases at V and 7 bases at J, with 10 bases between. This CDR3 is 11 amino acids long.

The V gene is TRBV5-1, the J gene TRBJ1-2; TRBD1 agrees at 12 bases. Germline trimming cut 0 bases from V and 6 bases from J; bases unmatched to any gene: 6. The CDR3 contains 16 residues. The germline V gene encodes CDR1 SGHRS and CDR2 YFSETQ. CDR3 DNA sequence: TGCGCCAGCAGCTTGGCCCTAGGGACAGGGGGCGATGGCTACACCTTC. The encoded protein is CASSLALGTGGDGYTF.

The chain joins TRBV7-8 to TRBJ2-7, with D unclear. Trimming left V 3 bases short and J 1 base short, with 10 bases between. This CDR3 has 14 residues. Germline V CDR1 and CDR2: SGHVS, FQNEAQ. The DNA for the CDR3 is TGTGCCAGCAGCTTCCCGGGCCTATCCTACGAGCAGTACTTC. It encodes CASSFPGLSYEQYF. The full variable domain, in which reference TRBV7-8 and TRBJ2-7 provide the parts outside the CDR3, is GAGVSQSPRYKVAKRGQDVALRCDPISGHVSLFWYQQALGQGPEFLTYFQNEAQLDKSGLPSDRFFAERPEGSVSTLKIQRTQQEDSAVYLCASSFPGLSYEQYFGPGTRLTVT.

This clone has just a few counts. Here the CDR3 DNA reads TGTGCCAGCAGATCCAGGGTGGTGCGGAACACTGAAGCTTTCTTT. Translated, it gives CASRSRVVRNTEAFF. This sequence joins TRBV2 and TRBJ1-1, with D possibly matching TRBD1 (5 bases). Trimming cost V 6 bases and J 1 base, with 15 bases left between them. CDR1 and CDR2 from the germline V gene are SNHLY and FYNNEI. The CDR3 has 15 residues.

The sample holds one count of this clone. This chain uses TRBV18 with TRBJ2-5; no clear D. The V end was cut by 10 bases, the J end by 5 bases, with 35 bases between. This CDR3 comprises 19 residues. Germline V lookup: CDR1 KGHSH, CDR2 LQKENI. In DNA form, the CDR3 reads TGTGCCACCCGCCCCCCCTTCTTGGCTCCGGCAGCTCAACGGGAGACCCAGTACTTC. Encoded protein: CATRPPFLAPAAQRETQYF.

V is TRBV24-1 and J is TRBJ2-3; D possibly matches TRBD1 or TRBD2 (5 bases each). Germline V lookup: CDR1 KGHDR, CDR2 SFDVKD. Trimming left V 9 bases short and J 0 bases short, with 12 bases between. The CDR3 totals 14 residues. CDR3 DNA sequence: TGTGCCACCTACAACCGGGACAGCACAGATACGCAGTATTTT. This encodes CATYNRDSTDTQYF.

The chain carries TRBV6-4 and TRBJ1-6; tentatively, D is TRBD1 (5 bases). This CDR3 is 15 amino acids long. Germline CDR1 MRHNA, CDR2 SNTAGT. Trimming stripped 3 bases from V and 7 bases from J, with 13 bases between. CDR3 protein: CASSDEGNWNSPLHF. The CDR3 nucleotides are TGTGCCAGCAGTGATGAGGGGAATTGGAATTCACCCCTCCACTTT.

The chain links TRBV6-2 or TRBV6-3 to TRBJ2-2; D gene unclear. V shed 6 bases and J shed 7 bases, with 9 bases lying between them. The CDR3 contains 12 residues. Germline V CDR1 and CDR2: MNHEY, SVGEGT. The CDR3 reads CASSPQVGELFF. CDR3 DNA sequence: TGTGCCAGCAGCCCCCAGGTCGGGGAGCTGTTTTTT.